Following are 21 T cell receptor beta chains from one sample sequenced in a study of beta chain features in type 1 diabetes listed by TCRdb under 2018. Overall study results and their limits: Type 1 diabetes patients showed a moderate but significant shortening of TCRB CDR3 length in all four CD4+ subsets.

The antigens for these receptors are not known. Libraries were built with the immunoSEQ multiplex PCR assay. The High Capacity cDNA Reverse Transcription Kit was used to reverse transcribe all of the isolated RNA, meaning that expressed TCRB transcripts were what got sequenced. TCRdb took over this immuneACCESS table, retaining in-frame rearrangements with V and J assigned. Such tables are incomplete; in checked studies, under half of the missing clones stem from an unresolved V gene, and the remainder is unexplained. This sample is represented by about 340,000 clones; roughly 14% of them were singletons. The ten most abundant clones make up approximately 0.016% of the sample. The sequencing input was naive CD4+ T cells from blood. The intended sense of this specimen's cell subset or site label: true naive CD4+ T cells. Receptor source: a woman between 18 and 29 years old with type 1 diabetes.

This clone was seen more than once but under ten times. The J gene is TRBJ1-2, the V gene TRBV11-3; D may be TRBD1 (6 bases). V dropped 3 bases and J dropped 2 bases, with 13 bases sitting between them. This CDR3 contains 15 residues. Germline CDR1 and CDR2: SGHNT and YENEEA. The CDR3 region is CASSLGTGYNYGYTF. CDR3 bases: TGTGCCAGCAGCTTGGGAACAGGGTACAACTATGGCTACACCTTC.

This clone was detected a few times. The chain joins TRBV7-2 to TRBJ2-3; the D gene is possibly TRBD1 (5 bases). Per the germline V gene, CDR1 is SGHTA and CDR2 is FQGNSA. The CDR3 extends over 14 amino acids. Trimming left V 3 bases short and J 6 bases short, with 13 bases between. CDR3 sequence: CASSFLQGGDTQYF. The CDR3 DNA follows: TGTGCCAGCAGCTTTTTGCAGGGTGGGGATACGCAGTATTTT.

This sequence joins TRBV4-1 and TRBJ2-7; TRBD2 matches at 7 bases. CDR3 length: 15 amino acids. J gave up 0 bases and V 4 bases, and 6 bases lay outside the gene matches. Germline values: CDR1 MGHRA, CDR2 YSYEKL. The CDR3 region is CASSPSWGGSYEQYF. As DNA, the CDR3 is TGCGCCAGCAGCCCTTCCTGGGGGGGCTCCTACGAGCAGTACTTC.

This clone was observed a few times. V gene TRBV5-1 combines with J gene TRBJ2-3; the match to TRBD2 covers 13 bases. Germline assignment: CDR1 SGHRS and CDR2 YFSETQ. The junction had 8 bases not matched to a gene; V was cut back by 4 bases and J by 6 bases. The CDR3 contains 16 residues. CDR3 DNA sequence: TGCGCCAGCAGCCGGACTAGCGGGAGCCTGACGGATACGCAGTATTTT. It specifies CASSRTSGSLTDTQYF.

Comments on this clone: Other DNA sequences within the sample encode an identical CDR3. The rearrangement uses TRBV30 and TRBJ1-5; D possibly corresponds to TRBD1 (6 bases). This CDR3 is 14 amino acids long. Trimming removed 0 bases from V and 4 bases from J, with 10 bases in between. CDR1 is GTSNPN and CDR2 is SVGIG in the germline V gene (reference sequence). The chain's CDR3 is CAWSVGGGNQPQHF. The CDR3 coding sequence is TGTGCCTGGAGTGTGGGAGGGGGGAATCAGCCCCAGCATTTT.

The sample holds a few counts of this clone. V usage is TRBV30 and J usage is TRBJ2-3, with 9 positions matching TRBD2. This CDR3 is 13 amino acids long. The V gene's germline CDR1 is GTSNPN and CDR2 SVGIG (reference sequence). Trimming took 4 bases from V and 2 from J; bases not matched to a gene: 1. The CDR3 DNA follows: TGTGCCTGGACTAGCGGGACCACAGATACGCAGTATTTT. Amino acid sequence: CAWTSGTTDTQYF.

CDR3 loop: CASSLGQAEGYTF. DNA of the CDR3: TGCGCCAGCAGCCTCGGACAGGCTGAGGGCTACACCTTC. The chain couples TRBV5-1 to TRBJ1-2; TRBD1 matches 7 bases. The CDR3 length is 13 residues. Germline CDR1 SGHRS, CDR2 YFSETQ. The V segment lost 4 bases and the J segment 8 bases; nucleotides outside the gene matches: 8.

This chain connects TRBV30 to TRBJ2-1; 7 nucleotides agree with TRBD2. CDR1 is GTSNPN and CDR2 is SVGIG in the germline V gene (reference sequence). The CDR3 totals 14 residues. The ends lost 4 bases at V and 2 bases at J; junction bases unmatched: 5. CDR3 protein: CAWNTAGPYNEQFF. Here the CDR3 DNA reads TGTGCCTGGAATACAGCGGGACCCTACAATGAGCAGTTCTTC.

This clone turned up a few times. The gene calls are TRBV25-1 and TRBJ2-3; D might be TRBD2 (6 bases). CDR1 and CDR2 (germline): MGHDK, SYGVNS. V gave up 4 bases and J gave up 3 bases, with 17 bases separating them. This CDR3 spans 16 amino acids. The CDR3 DNA reads as TGTGCCAGCAGTGCAGCCCGGAGGGGCCATACAGATACGCAGTATTTT. This sequence encodes CASSAARRGHTDTQYF.

As DNA, the CDR3 is TGTGCCAGCAGCGTAGAAGGACAGACTGAAGCTTTCTTT. This translates into CASSVEGQTEAFF. This sequence joins TRBV9 and TRBJ1-1, with D possibly TRBD1 on 6 matching bases. Germline CDR1 reads SGDLS; CDR2 reads YYNGEE. The CDR3 runs to 13 residues. Trimming stripped 0 bases from V and 5 bases from J, with 8 bases between.

The rearrangement uses TRBV19 and TRBJ2-5, with a weak D call TRBD2 (6 bases). The CDR3 extends over 15 amino acids. V lost 4 bases to trimming and J lost 1 base, with 13 bases between them. Germline V gene sequence: CDR1 LNHDA, CDR2 SQIVND (reference sequence). The CDR3 spells CASSSLEGPQETQYF. The CDR3 DNA reads as TGTGCCAGTAGTAGTCTGGAGGGTCCCCAAGAGACCCAGTACTTC.

There are a few counts of this clone. The gene calls are TRBV5-1 and TRBJ2-1; TRBD2 agrees at 7 bases. CDR1 and CDR2 from the germline V gene are SGHRS and YFSETQ. J was trimmed by 4 bases and V by 4 bases; bases with no gene match: 5. The CDR3 loop spans 14 amino acids. The DNA for the CDR3 is TGCGCCAGCAGCGGCCCTAGCGGTTACAATGAGCAGTTCTTC. Translating gives CASSGPSGYNEQFF.

The chain carries TRBV4-1 and TRBJ2-2; 7 nucleotides align to TRBD1. Germline CDR1 reads MGHRA; CDR2 reads YSYEKL. V was clipped by 4 bases and J by 7 bases; unmatched bases: 9. The CDR3 sequence is 15 residues long. The CDR3 loop is CASSPPGQRIGELFF. CDR3 coding DNA: TGCGCCAGCAGCCCACCGGGACAGCGGATCGGGGAGCTGTTTTTT.

Only a few counts were recorded for this clone. The genes are TRBV19 and TRBJ1-1, with no clear D. CDR3 size: 12 residues. With 3 bases removed from V and 7 bases from J, the gap between germline ends came to 9 bases. The germline CDR1 and CDR2 sequences are LNHDA and SQIVND (reference sequence). Written as DNA, the CDR3 is TGTGCCAGTAGTATGTTGGCTGGTGAAGCTTTCTTT. Protein sequence: CASSMLAGEAFF.

This clone was seen a handful of times. V is TRBV7-2 and J is TRBJ2-1; 10 positions match TRBD2. Germline CDR1 SGHTA, CDR2 FQGNSA. Germline trimming cut 5 bases from V and 6 bases from J; bases unmatched to any gene: 13. This CDR3 comprises 17 residues. The CDR3 nucleotides read TGTGCCAGCAGCCCATCTGACCTAGCGGGAGTGTTCAATGAGCAGTTCTTC. Its protein product is CASSPSDLAGVFNEQFF.

This clone has only a few counts. The gene calls are TRBV5-1 and TRBJ2-1; 10 nucleotides align to TRBD2. This CDR3 has 15 residues. The ends lost 3 bases at V and 8 bases at J; junction bases unmatched: 8. Germline V lookup: CDR1 SGHRS, CDR2 YFSETQ. CDR3 in amino acids: CASSSAGGARHEQFF. CDR3 nucleotides: TGCGCCAGCAGCTCAGCGGGAGGGGCAAGGCATGAGCAGTTCTTC.

Only a few counts were recorded for this clone. The sample has other DNA sequences that encode this CDR3 too. This chain uses TRBV30 with TRBJ2-3; possibly TRBD2 for D (6 bases). There are 14 residues in the CDR3. In germline, CDR1 is GTSNPN, CDR2 SVGIG (reference sequence). Trimming stripped 0 bases from V and 1 base from J, with 8 bases between. In DNA, the CDR3 is TGTGCCTGGAGTGTGGGCGGGGGCACAGATACGCAGTATTTT. Encoded protein: CAWSVGGGTDTQYF.

This clone was observed a few times. The CDR3 DNA sequence: TGTGCCTGGAGTGTGGGGCTAGCGAGCGATGAGCAGTTCTTC. Protein product: CAWSVGLASDEQFF. V gene TRBV30 combines with J gene TRBJ2-1; the D gene is possibly TRBD2 (6 bases). V lost 0 bases, J lost 8 bases, and 14 bases lay in between. Germline V CDR1 and CDR2: GTSNPN, SVGIG (reference sequence). The CDR3 is made up of 14 amino acids.

In its sample, this clone was seen a few times. CDR3 loop: CASSLIRGRAGELFF. The CDR3, as DNA: TGTGCCAGCAGCTTGATAAGGGGGAGAGCCGGGGAGCTGTTTTTT. V gene TRBV11-2 combines with J gene TRBJ2-2; possibly TRBD1 for D (6 bases). This CDR3 region has 15 residues. The germline V gene has CDR1 SGHAT and CDR2 FQNNGV. Trimming took off 3 bases at V and 6 bases at J, with 14 bases between the two ends.

This clone was counted a few times. The chain links TRBV7-3 to TRBJ2-1; D unclear. The CDR3 runs 14 residues. CDR1 is SGHTA, CDR2 FQGTGA, per germline. Trimming shortened V by 2 bases and J by 9 bases, and 14 bases separated the two germline ends. Here the CDR3 DNA reads TGTGCCAGCAGCTTATTGGTTAGTGCAGGTGAGCAGTTCTTC. Protein sequence: CASSLLVSAGEQFF.

This clone was picked up a small number of times. The chain has TRBV6-1 and TRBJ2-1, with 12 bases lining up with TRBD2. Trimming took 0 bases from V and 0 from J; bases not matched to a gene: 0. Germline V CDR1 and CDR2: MNHNS, SASEGT. The CDR3 sequence is 17 residues long. The CDR3 protein is CASSEALAGGSYNEQFF. As DNA, the CDR3 is TGTGCCAGCAGTGAAGCACTAGCGGGAGGCTCCTACAATGAGCAGTTCTTC.